The 16 T cell receptor beta chains presented below share a single source sample, sequenced in a study of PD-L1 blockade in urothelial cancer. Using immunoSEQ multiplex PCR, the repertoire was profiled, and TCRdb retains in-frame clones only, with some absent. The sample includes tens of thousands of clones, 90% of them seen just once. Time point specified: pretreatment peripheral blood. Specimen: PBMCs, collected around atezolizumab (anti-PD-L1) treatment. The source of these receptors is a man between 60 and 75 years old with urothelial cancer.

The chain employs TRBV7-9 and TRBJ2-7, with D possibly matching TRBD1 (6 bases). V was pared by 5 bases and J by 6 bases, with 14 bases between. Germline lookup yields CDR1 SEHNR and CDR2 FQNEAQ (reference sequence). The CDR3 spans 13 residues. The CDR3 loop is CASSATGLGEQYF. DNA of the CDR3: TGTGCCAGCAGCGCCACAGGGCTTGGCGAGCAGTACTTC. Full variable domain (remainder filled in from reference TRBV7-9 and TRBJ2-7): DTGVSQNPRHKITKRGQNVTFRCDPISEHNRLYWYRQTLGQGPEFLTYFQNEAQLEKSRLLSDRFSAERPKGSFSTLEIQRTEQGDSAMYLCASSATGLGEQYFGPGTRLTVT.

The chain recombines TRBV4-1 with TRBJ2-6; the D gene is possibly TRBD2 (5 bases). Germline V CDR1 and CDR2: MGHRA, YSYEKL. V was clipped by 4 bases and J by 3 bases, with 10 bases between them. CDR3 size: 15 residues. The DNA of the CDR3 is TGCGCCAGCAGCCCCCCGGGGATTGGGGCCAACGTCCTGACTTTC. Translation gives CASSPPGIGANVLTF.

This chain joins TRBV30 and TRBJ2-7; D possibly corresponds to TRBD2 (5 bases). Germline loops: CDR1 GTSNPN, CDR2 SVGIG (reference sequence). V lost 5 bases, J lost 0 bases, and 8 bases lay in between. The CDR3 is 12 residues long. The CDR3 sequence is CAWSTTSYEQYF. Written as DNA, the CDR3 is TGTGCCTGGTCGACTACCTCCTACGAGCAGTACTTC. The full variable domain, its missing parts supplied by reference TRBV30 and TRBJ2-7, is SQTIHQWPATLVQPVGSPLSLECTVEGTSNPNLYWYRQAAGRGLQLLFYSVGIGQISSEVPQNLSASRPQDRQFILSSKKLLLSDSGFYLCAWSTTSYEQYFGPGTRLTVT.

The chain combines TRBV19 with TRBJ1-1; 10 nucleotides match TRBD1. Losses at the gene ends were 5 bases for V and 0 bases for J; bases not matched to a gene: 9. Per germline, CDR1 LNHDA and CDR2 SQIVND (reference sequence). The CDR3 sequence is 17 residues long. The CDR3 loop reads CASSLSPGQGMNTEAFF. Written as DNA, the CDR3 is TGTGCCAGTAGTCTCTCGCCGGGACAGGGGATGAACACTGAAGCTTTCTTT.

V usage is TRBV7-2 and J usage is TRBJ2-1; TRBD2 aligns across 12 bases. CDR1 is SGHTA, CDR2 FQGNSA, per germline. The V and J ends lost 5 bases and 3 bases, in that order; junction bases with no gene match: 5. The CDR3 contains 16 residues. The CDR3: CASSPTSGSLYNEQFF. CDR3 nucleotides: TGTGCCAGCAGCCCGACTAGCGGGAGCCTCTACAATGAGCAGTTCTTC. Complete variable domain (other parts from reference TRBV7-2 and TRBJ2-1): GAGVSQSPSNKVTEKGKDVELRCDPISGHTALYWYRQSLGQGLEFLIYFQGNSAPDKSGLPSDRFSAERTGGSVSTLTIQRTQQEDSAVYLCASSPTSGSLYNEQFFGPGTRLTVL.

The chain has TRBV5-1 and TRBJ2-5, with TRBD2 matching over 7 bases. V trimming: 4 bases; J trimming: 4 bases; junction bases outside the gene matches: 7. This CDR3 has 14 amino acids. Germline V CDR1 and CDR2: SGHRS, YFSETQ. This CDR3 reads CASSDRGLRETQYF. The DNA of the CDR3 is TGCGCCAGCAGCGACCGGGGACTACGAGAGACCCAGTACTTC.

The chain has TRBV7-2 and TRBJ2-1; 12 nucleotides match TRBD2. Germline loops: CDR1 SGHTA, CDR2 FQGNSA. Trimming at V came to 3 bases and at J to 9 bases, leaving 3 bases not matched to a gene. The CDR3 extends over 14 amino acids. This CDR3 reads CASSLASGGGEQFF. The CDR3 DNA follows: TGTGCCAGCAGCTTGGCTAGCGGGGGGGGTGAGCAGTTCTTC.

The V and J genes are TRBV5-1 and TRBJ2-7, with TRBD2 matching over 14 bases. The CDR3 totals 17 residues. CDR1 is SGHRS and CDR2 is YFSETQ in the germline V gene. With V trimmed by 0 bases and J by 0 bases, 2 bases remained unmatched. DNA of the CDR3: TGCGCCAGCAGCTTGGGGGGGACTAGCGGGGGCTCCTACGAGCAGTACTTC. It encodes CASSLGGTSGGSYEQYF.

This chain uses TRBV5-1 with TRBJ1-1, with 7 positions matching TRBD1. Per the germline V gene, CDR1 is SGHRS and CDR2 is YFSETQ. Losses at the gene ends were 2 bases for V and 5 bases for J; bases not matched to a gene: 6. This CDR3 has 14 amino acids. The CDR3 coding sequence is TGCGCCAGCAGCTTTGCAGGGGGTGGGACTGAAGCTTTCTTT. It is translated as CASSFAGGGTEAFF.

The chain has TRBV7-8 and TRBJ2-1, with 7 nucleotides matching TRBD2. Trimming cost V 4 bases and J 15 bases; bases outside gene matches: 15. The germline V gene has CDR1 SGHVS and CDR2 FQNEAQ. The CDR3 is made up of 14 amino acids. The CDR3 DNA is TGTGCCAGCAGCTCGATAGGTCCAGCGGGACCTCTGTTCTTC. It codes for CASSSIGPAGPLFF.

The chain carries TRBV4-1 and TRBJ1-2, with 9 bases that match TRBD1. Germline values: CDR1 MGHRA, CDR2 YSYEKL. The CDR3 runs 16 residues. V gave up 4 bases and J gave up 4 bases; unmatched junction bases: 10. This chain's CDR3 is CASSLDGTGIGYGYTF. Here the CDR3 DNA reads TGCGCCAGCAGCCTCGACGGGACAGGGATCGGCTATGGCTACACCTTC.

Concerning this clone: In this CDR3 the conserved last residue, phenylalanine or tryptophan, is missing, so a read error is likely. V usage is TRBV9 and J usage is TRBJ1-1; D gene unclear. Looked up from germline, CDR1 is SGDLS and CDR2 is YYNGEE. Trimming took off 1 base at V and 0 bases at J, with 10 bases between the two ends. The CDR3 has 15 amino acids. The CDR3 DNA reads TGTGCCAGCAGCGTATTGGGTGACTTGAACACTGAAGCTTTCCTT. As protein: CASSVLGDLNTEAFL.

This chain uses TRBV28 with TRBJ2-5; 8 bases line up with TRBD1. With 6 bases clipped from V and 5 bases from J, the junction kept 8 bases outside the gene matches. This CDR3 is 14 amino acids long. CDR1 is MDHEN, CDR2 SYDVKM, per germline. The CDR3 spells CASSSGTGEETQYF. The CDR3, as DNA: TGTGCCAGCAGCTCCGGGACAGGAGAGGAGACCCAGTACTTC.

The chain couples TRBV18 to TRBJ2-2, with 9 bases matching TRBD1. J lost 4 bases, V lost 3 bases, and 6 bases had no gene match. Germline V gene lookup returns CDR1 KGHSH and CDR2 LQKENI. This CDR3 comprises 16 residues. CDR3 DNA sequence: TGTGCCAGCTCACCCCCGGGACAGGGATTCACCGGGGAGCTGTTTTTT. Translated, it gives CASSPPGQGFTGELFF.

The chain recombines TRBV9 with TRBJ2-2, with 10 bases that match TRBD1. Germline V gives CDR1 SGDLS, CDR2 YYNGEE. The CDR3 consists of 16 residues. Trimming at V came to 1 base and at J to 8 bases, leaving 8 bases not matched to a gene. As DNA, the CDR3 is TGTGCCAGCAGCGTACGGACAGGGGGGAGCGGGGGGGAGCTGTTTTTT. It codes for CASSVRTGGSGGELFF. Drawing the rest from reference TRBV9 and TRBJ2-2, the complete variable domain is DSGVTQTPKHLITATGQRVTLRCSPRSGDLSVYWYQQSLDQGLQFLIQYYNGEERAKGNILERFSAQQFPDLHSELNLSSLELGDSALYFCASSVRTGGSGGELFFGEGSRLTVL.

This rearrangement joins TRBV6-6 to TRBJ1-1; 10 nucleotides agree with TRBD1. Germline CDR1 is MNHNY and CDR2 is SVGAGI (reference sequence). With 5 bases clipped from V and 3 bases from J, the junction kept 9 bases outside the gene matches. The CDR3 is 16 amino acids. CDR3 coding DNA: TGTGCCAGCAGTCGAGGACAGGGGGTCCTTGACACTGAAGCTTTCTTT. Its translation is CASSRGQGVLDTEAFF.